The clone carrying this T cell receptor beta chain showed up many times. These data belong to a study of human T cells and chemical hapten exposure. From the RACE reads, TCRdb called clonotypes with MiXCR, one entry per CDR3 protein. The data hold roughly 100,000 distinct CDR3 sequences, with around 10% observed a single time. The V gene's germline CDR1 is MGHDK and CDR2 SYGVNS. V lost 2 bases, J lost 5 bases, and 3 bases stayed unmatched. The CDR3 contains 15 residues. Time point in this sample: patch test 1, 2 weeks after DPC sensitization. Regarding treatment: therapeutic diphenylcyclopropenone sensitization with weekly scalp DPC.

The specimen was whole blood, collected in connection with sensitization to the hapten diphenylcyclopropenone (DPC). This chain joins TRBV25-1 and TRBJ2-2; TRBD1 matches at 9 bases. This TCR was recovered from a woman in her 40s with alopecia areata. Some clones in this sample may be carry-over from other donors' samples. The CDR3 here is CASSETGGGTGELFF. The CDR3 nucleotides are TGTGCCAGCAGTGAAACAGGGGGCGGTACCGGGGAGCTGTTTTTT.